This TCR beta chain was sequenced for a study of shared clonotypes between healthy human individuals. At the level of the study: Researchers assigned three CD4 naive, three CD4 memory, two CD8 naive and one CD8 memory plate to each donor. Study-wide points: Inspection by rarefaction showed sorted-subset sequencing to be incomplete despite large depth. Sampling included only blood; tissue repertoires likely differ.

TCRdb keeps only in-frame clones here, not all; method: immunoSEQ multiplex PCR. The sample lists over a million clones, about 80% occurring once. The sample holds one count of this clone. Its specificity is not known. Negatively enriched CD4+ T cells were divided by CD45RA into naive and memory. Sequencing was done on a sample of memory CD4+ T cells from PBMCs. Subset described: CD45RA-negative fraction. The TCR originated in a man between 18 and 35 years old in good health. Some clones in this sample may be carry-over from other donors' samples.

The CDR3 coding sequence is TGTGCCAGCAGCGTCCGGTCCACTCCGCGCACTGAAGCTTTCTTT. This translates into CASSVRSTPRTEAFF. The V gene is TRBV9, the J gene TRBJ1-1; no definite D call. CDR1 SGDLS and CDR2 YYNGEE come from the germline V gene. This CDR3 spans 15 amino acids. Trimming stripped 2 bases from V and 4 bases from J, with 15 bases between.